The 29 T cell receptor beta chains reported below all come from one sample, sequenced in a study of cytomegalovirus exposure and HLA in healthy donors. Repertoires were generated with immunoSEQ multiplex PCR, while TCRdb's copy carries only in-frame clones and drops some. The table records around 80,000 clones, around 95% of them present only once. Material: PBMCs. The receptors come from a woman between 18 and 29 years old in good health and CMV-seronegative.

J is TRBJ1-5 and V is TRBV6-1, with D possibly being TRBD1 (5 bases). The ends were cut back, 3 bases at V and 6 bases at J, with 15 bases in the middle. There are 15 residues in the CDR3. Germline V CDR1 and CDR2: MNHNS, SASEGT. CDR3 bases: TGTGCCAGCAGTGATCCAGGGCGTAGAAGTCAGCCCCAGCATTTT. Encoded protein: CASSDPGRRSQPQHF.

The chain combines TRBV18 with TRBJ1-6; D may be TRBD1 (6 bases). Germline CDR1 is KGHSH and CDR2 is LQKENI. CDR3 length: 17 residues. The V and J ends lost 3 bases and 6 bases respectively, with 18 bases between them. CDR3 sequence: CASSPSILQGSNSPLHF. The CDR3 region has the DNA TGTGCCAGCTCACCCTCAATCTTACAGGGATCTAATTCACCCCTCCACTTT. Together with reference TRBV18 and TRBJ1-6, the CDR3 gives the full variable domain: NAGVMQNPRHLVRRRGQEARLRCSPMKGHSHVYWYRQLPEEGLKFMVYLQKENIIDESGMPKERFSAEFPKEGPSILRIQQVVRGDSAAYFCASSPSILQGSNSPLHFGNGTRLTVT.

This chain joins TRBV7-9 and TRBJ2-4; possibly TRBD1 for D (6 bases). The CDR3 has 14 residues. With 4 bases removed from V and 7 bases from J, the gap between germline ends came to 14 bases. Germline values: CDR1 SEHNR, CDR2 FQNEAQ (reference sequence). Here the CDR3 reads CASSYADRPNIQYF. CDR3 DNA sequence: TGTGCCAGCAGCTATGCCGACAGGCCCAACATTCAGTACTTC.

The chain has TRBV2 and TRBJ2-7; a possible D gene is TRBD1 (6 bases). The CDR3 contains 14 residues. V was cut by 2 bases and J by 1 base, with 9 bases left in between. Per germline, CDR1 SNHLY and CDR2 FYNNEI. For the CDR3, the DNA is TGTGCCAGCAGTGAAACCAGGGGTTCCTACGAGCAGTACTTC. Translating it yields CASSETRGSYEQYF.

In DNA, the CDR3 is TGTGCCAGTAGTAAGGGCCCTCTACTAGGAGGGATCAATGAGCAGTTCTTC. As protein: CASSKGPLLGGINEQFF. The J gene is TRBJ2-1, the V gene TRBV19, with TRBD2 as a possible D gene (6 bases). The CDR3 covers 17 residues. Germline assignment: CDR1 LNHDA and CDR2 SQIVND (reference sequence). Trimming pared 4 bases from V and 6 bases from J, leaving 22 bases between.

This chain uses TRBV6-5 with TRBJ1-1; TRBD1 matches at 10 bases. The CDR3 loop spans 15 amino acids. Trimming removed 5 bases from V and 6 bases from J; junction bases left unmatched: 9. Germline values: CDR1 MNHEY, CDR2 SVGAGI. The CDR3, as DNA: TGTGCCAGCAGTCCGCCCGGGACAGGGGATCCTGAAGCTTTCTTT. Its protein is CASSPPGTGDPEAFF.

The genes are TRBV19 and TRBJ2-1; a possible D gene is TRBD2 (5 bases). This CDR3 comprises 14 residues. V was pared by 6 bases and J by 0 bases, with 9 bases between. The germline V gene encodes CDR1 LNHDA and CDR2 SQIVND (reference sequence). CDR3 sequence (DNA): TGTGCCAGTAGGACTACCCGCTCCTACAATGAGCAGTTCTTC. Its protein is CASRTTRSYNEQFF. The whole variable domain, filled in from reference TRBV19 and TRBJ2-1, reads DGGITQSPKYLFRKEGQNVTLSCEQNLNHDAMYWYRQDPGQGLRLIYYSQIVNDFQKGDIAEGYSVSREKKESFPLTVTSAQKNPTAFYLCASRTTRSYNEQFFGPGTRLTVL.

The rearrangement uses TRBV5-6 and TRBJ2-2, with TRBD2 identical over 7 bases. The trim removed 2 bases at V and 1 base at J, leaving 14 bases unmatched. Looked up from germline, CDR1 is SGHDT and CDR2 is YYEEEE. The CDR3 sequence is 19 residues long. The CDR3 bases are TGTGCCAGCAGCTTAAGAGGCCCTAGCGGAGGGAAGAACACCGGGGAGCTGTTTTTT. Amino acids: CASSLRGPSGGKNTGELFF. Full variable domain (outside the CDR3, taken from reference TRBV5-6 and TRBJ2-2): DAGVTQSPTHLIKTRGQQVTLRCSPKSGHDTVSWYQQALGQGPQFIFQYYEEEERQRGNFPDRFSGHQFPNYSSELNVNALLLGDSALYLCASSLRGPSGGKNTGELFFGEGSRLTVL.

The chain has TRBV19 and TRBJ1-2; perhaps TRBD1 as D (6 bases). Germline values: CDR1 LNHDA, CDR2 SQIVND (reference sequence). Trimming took off 7 bases at V and 8 bases at J, with 17 bases between the two ends. The CDR3 loop spans 13 amino acids. CDR3: CASTPAGAIGYTF. DNA for the CDR3: TGTGCCAGTACCCCAGCAGGGGCGATCGGCTACACCTTC.

V gene TRBV9 combines with J gene TRBJ1-1; TRBD1 agrees at 7 bases. CDR1 is SGDLS, CDR2 YYNGEE, per germline. The CDR3 sequence is 15 residues long. The V segment lost 3 bases and the J segment 0 bases; nucleotides outside the gene matches: 5. The CDR3 protein is CASSGGQHMNTEAFF. The CDR3 DNA reads as TGTGCCAGCAGCGGGGGACAGCACATGAACACTGAAGCTTTCTTT.

The rearrangement joins TRBV9 to TRBJ2-1, with unresolved D. Germline lookup yields CDR1 SGDLS and CDR2 YYNGEE. Trimming removed 2 bases from V and 8 bases from J, with 14 bases in between. This CDR3 comprises 14 residues. In DNA form, the CDR3 reads TGTGCCAGCAGCGTGAGAGGTGGAGCAGATGAGCAGTTCTTC. Residues: CASSVRGGADEQFF.

The chain couples TRBV9 to TRBJ1-4; 7 bases line up with TRBD1. V gave up 0 bases and J gave up 4 bases; unmatched junction bases: 9. This CDR3 contains 17 residues. Germline CDR1 and CDR2: SGDLS and YYNGEE. CDR3 sequence (DNA): TGTGCCAGCAGCGTAGGAGGGGCGGGACAGATTAATGAAAAACTGTTTTTT. Protein product: CASSVGGAGQINEKLFF.

The CDR3 loop is CASRTWGGTGEGEQFF. The CDR3, as DNA: TGTGCCAGCAGGACTTGGGGGGGGACAGGGGAGGGTGAGCAGTTCTTC. The chain links TRBV28 to TRBJ2-1; 10 bases agree with TRBD1. The CDR3 loop spans 16 amino acids. Germline V lookup: CDR1 MDHEN, CDR2 SYDVKM. V dropped 6 bases and J dropped 9; count of bases not matched to a gene: 14.

Here the CDR3 reads CASRQGAWDQPQHF. The CDR3, as DNA: TGTGCCAGCAGACAGGGGGCGTGGGATCAGCCCCAGCATTTT. This rearrangement joins TRBV6-6 to TRBJ1-5, with TRBD1 identical over 9 bases. V was clipped by 6 bases and J by 5 bases; unmatched bases: 5. The CDR3 runs 14 residues. Germline CDR1 and CDR2: MNHNY and SVGAGI (reference sequence).

The chain employs TRBV7-9 and TRBJ1-4; D unclear. V gave up 2 bases and J gave up 8 bases, with 15 bases separating them. The CDR3 has 15 amino acids. Germline V gives CDR1 SEHNR, CDR2 FQNEAQ (reference sequence). The CDR3 region has the DNA TGTGCCAGCAGCTTACCCCAGGCGTACTGGGAAAAACTGTTTTTT. This sequence encodes CASSLPQAYWEKLFF.

The V call is TRBV9, the J call TRBJ2-1; D perhaps matches TRBD2 (6 bases). The germline V and J ends were trimmed by 0 bases and 6 bases, with 13 bases remaining between them. The CDR3 has 15 amino acids. The germline CDR1 and CDR2 sequences are SGDLS and YYNGEE. The CDR3: CASSVVRTTINEQFF. The CDR3 DNA sequence: TGTGCCAGCAGCGTAGTAAGGACTACCATCAATGAGCAGTTCTTC. Based on the CDR3 plus reference TRBV9 and TRBJ2-1, the full variable domain is DSGVTQTPKHLITATGQRVTLRCSPRSGDLSVYWYQQSLDQGLQFLIQYYNGEERAKGNILERFSAQQFPDLHSELNLSSLELGDSALYFCASSVVRTTINEQFFGPGTRLTVL.

The chain uses TRBV10-3 and TRBJ2-1; D is perhaps TRBD2 (6 bases). The CDR3 has 17 residues. The germline V gene has CDR1 ENHRY and CDR2 SYGVKD. V dropped 3 bases and J dropped 0 bases, with 15 bases sitting between them. CDR3: CAISDSGTLSSYNEQFF. The CDR3 coding sequence is TGTGCCATCAGTGACTCCGGGACTCTGAGCTCCTACAATGAGCAGTTCTTC.

Only one count was recorded for this clone. The V gene is TRBV21-1, the J gene TRBJ1-1; the tabulated D call, TRBD1, remains unverified against the DNA. TRBV21-1 is recorded as a pseudogene. This CDR3 has 18 residues. The CDR3 DNA follows: TGTGCCAGCAGCAAAGACCACCGACAGGGTGGCGGCCACACTGAAGCTTTCTTT. Translation gives CASSKDHRQGGGHTEAFF.

V gene TRBV27 combines with J gene TRBJ1-2; no firm D call. Trimming stripped 5 bases from V and 3 bases from J, with 10 bases between. There are 13 residues in the CDR3. Looked up from germline, CDR1 is MNHEY and CDR2 is SMNVEV (reference sequence). The chain's CDR3 is CASSGGSHYGYTF. The CDR3 DNA is TGTGCCAGCAGTGGAGGGAGTCACTATGGCTACACCTTC.

The chain has TRBV19 and TRBJ1-5, with TRBD1 matching 9 bases. The CDR3 totals 15 residues. Germline CDR1 LNHDA, CDR2 SQIVND (reference sequence). V lost 5 bases to trimming and J lost 2 bases; unmatched junction nucleotides: 4. The CDR3 here is CASSPGTGRNQPQHF. The CDR3, as DNA: TGTGCCAGTAGTCCCGGGACAGGGCGCAATCAGCCCCAGCATTTT.

The V and J genes are TRBV28 and TRBJ1-1; the D is unclear. Trimming cost V 6 bases and J 5 bases, with 10 bases left between them. Germline lookup yields CDR1 MDHEN and CDR2 SYDVKM. The CDR3 covers 12 residues. CDR3 sequence: CASRLTHTEAFF. CDR3 nucleotide sequence: TGTGCCAGCAGGTTGACTCATACTGAAGCTTTCTTT.

The chain links TRBV9 to TRBJ1-1; TRBD1 might be the D (5 bases). The germline V gene encodes CDR1 SGDLS and CDR2 YYNGEE. The CDR3 has 14 residues. Trimming cost V 3 bases and J 1 base, with 10 bases left between them. This chain's CDR3 is CASSADQGNTEAFF. The CDR3 nucleotides read TGTGCCAGCAGCGCCGATCAGGGGAACACTGAAGCTTTCTTT.

Of note for this clone: An end of the junction differs from the germline gene, which may be a read error. V and J are TRBV10-1 and TRBJ2-2; TRBD1 matches at 9 bases. In germline, CDR1 is WNHNN, CDR2 SYGVQD (reference sequence). This CDR3 is built from 18 residues. This CDR3 reads CASSESLDRGPNTGELFF. CDR3 coding DNA: TGTGCCAGCAGTGAGTCATTGGACAGGGGCCCTAACACCGGGGAGCTGTTTTTT.

J is TRBJ2-2 and V is TRBV12-2; the table's D call of TRBD1 was not tested on the DNA. TRBV12-2 has pseudogene status. CDR3 size: 17 residues. The CDR3 is CASRLSRGERNTGELFF. The CDR3 DNA is TGTGCAAGTCGCTTATCCAGGGGGGAAAGGAACACCGGGGAGCTGTTTTTT.

The chain has TRBV7-8 and TRBJ2-7; TRBD2 matches at 8 bases. This CDR3 region has 14 residues. Germline loops: CDR1 SGHVS, CDR2 FQNEAQ. The junction had 7 bases not matched to a gene; V was cut back by 5 bases and J by 4 bases. CDR3 nucleotides: TGTGCCAGCAGCCAGGGACTAGTTGCGTACGAGCAGTACTTC. The encoded protein is CASSQGLVAYEQYF.

The V call is TRBV7-2, the J call TRBJ1-2; 7 bases are a match to TRBD1. The CDR3 is 14 residues long. Per the germline V gene, CDR1 is SGHTA and CDR2 is FQGNSA. V shed 6 bases, J shed 4 bases, and the junction held 8 bases outside the gene matches. The CDR3 protein is CASREGGQSYGYTF. DNA of the CDR3: TGTGCCAGCAGGGAGGGGGGACAGAGCTATGGCTACACCTTC.

This clone showed up just once. The V gene is TRBV6-5, the J gene TRBJ1-2, with 9 positions matching TRBD1. The CDR3 extends over 14 amino acids. In germline, CDR1 is MNHEY, CDR2 SVGAGI. J lost 4 bases, V lost 6 bases, and 6 bases had no gene match. CDR3 sequence reads: CASRDRGRGYGYTF. The CDR3 region has the DNA TGTGCCAGCAGGGACAGGGGCCGGGGCTATGGCTACACCTTC.

This chain links TRBV4-3 with TRBJ2-2; D may be TRBD2 (5 bases). CDR3 size: 16 residues. In germline, CDR1 is LGHNA, CDR2 YSLEER. Between the trimmed V and J ends, which lost 0 bases and 4 bases, there was a span of 12 bases. CDR3 coding DNA: TGCGCCAGCAGCCAAGATACCCGGAGGACCACCGGGGAGCTGTTTTTT. Protein product: CASSQDTRRTTGELFF.

This sequence joins TRBV5-6 and TRBJ2-5, with TRBD1 matching 7 bases. Per the germline V gene, CDR1 is SGHDT and CDR2 is YYEEEE. V dropped 6 bases and J dropped 3; count of bases not matched to a gene: 5. This CDR3 contains 13 residues. CDR3 region: CASKWDREETQYF. The CDR3 DNA is TGTGCCAGCAAGTGGGACAGAGAAGAGACCCAGTACTTC.